These 14 T cell receptor beta chains share one sample of origin, sequenced in a study of patients and donors after allogeneic stem cell transplantation. Each CDR3 protein gets one entry after TCRdb re-called the RT-PCR reads with MiXCR. The sample contains approximately 38,000 distinct CDR3 sequences, more than 30% of which appear only once. Sequenced: blood, either unsorted or a sorted T cell fraction (not recorded which). These TCRs come from a human donor who was either an allogeneic HSCT recipient or a stem cell or donor lymphocyte infusion donor (not recorded which). It is not recorded whose cells these are; they may come from a transplant donor.

This clonotype was found many times. The genes are TRBV6-2 or TRBV6-3 and TRBJ1-6, with a weak D call TRBD1 (5 bases). The CDR3 has 17 residues. Trimming pared 2 bases from V and 8 bases from J, leaving 19 bases between. Germline V gene sequence: CDR1 MNHEY, CDR2 SVGEGT. CDR3 sequence: CASSYVQGRLADSPLHF. The DNA for the CDR3 is TGTGCCAGCAGTTACGTGCAGGGACGTTTAGCGGATTCACCCCTCCACTTT.

This clonotype was seen ten or more times. The chain joins TRBV5-6 to TRBJ2-7; possibly TRBD1 for D (7 bases). This CDR3 region has 14 residues. V was shortened by 3 bases and J by 1 base, with 11 bases between the two germline ends. Germline V gene sequence: CDR1 SGHDT, CDR2 YYEEEE. The CDR3 nucleotides are TGTGCCAGCAGCTGGAGGGGACAGTCCTACGAGCAGTACTTC. Protein: CASSWRGQSYEQYF.

V and J are TRBV28 and TRBJ1-5; no clear D gene. The germline V gene has CDR1 MDHEN and CDR2 SYDVKM. V gave up 5 bases and J gave up 1 base, with 12 bases separating them. The CDR3 consists of 15 residues. CDR3 region: CASSHRVGSNQPQHF. The DNA of the CDR3 is TGTGCCAGCAGTCACCGGGTAGGGAGCAATCAGCCCCAGCATTTT.

The gene calls are TRBV7-2 and TRBJ1-4; D may be TRBD1 (6 bases). The V end was cut by 4 bases, the J end by 6 bases, with 15 bases between. CDR1 is SGHTA and CDR2 is FQGNSA in the germline V gene. The length of the CDR3 is 15 residues. The DNA of the CDR3 is TGTGCCAGCAGCTCAACGACAGGTTTATATGAAAAACTGTTTTTT. Translation: CASSSTTGLYEKLFF.

The CDR3: CASSPETGTGNAFF. DNA of the CDR3: TGTGCCAGCAGTCCTGAGACCGGGACAGGGAACGCTTTCTTT. The chain employs TRBV28 and TRBJ1-1; 9 bases line up with TRBD1. This CDR3 spans 14 amino acids. V was clipped by 5 bases and J by 11 bases; unmatched bases: 12. CDR1 and CDR2 from the germline V gene are MDHEN and SYDVKM.

With respect to this clonotype: It may be a read error: a sequence one base away is much more abundant. The genes are TRBV12-3 or TRBV12-4 and TRBJ1-3; a weak D match, TRBD1 (6 bases). The CDR3 is 15 amino acids. This CDR3 is CASSPTGFSGNAIYF. CDR3 bases: TGTGCCAGCAGCCCGACAGGCTTCTCTGGAAACGCCATATATTTT.

The genes are TRBV6-2 or TRBV6-3 and TRBJ1-3; D possibly corresponds to TRBD1 (5 bases). CDR3 length: 13 residues. V lost 10 bases to trimming and J lost 0 bases, with 10 bases between them. Germline values: CDR1 MNHEY, CDR2 SVGEGT. The CDR3 DNA sequence: TGTGCCATCCAACAGGCCTCTGGAAACACCATATATTTT. It yields the protein CAIQQASGNTIYF.

This clonotype was found many times. This rearrangement joins TRBV12-3 or TRBV12-4 to TRBJ2-5, with 10 bases aligning to TRBD1. The CDR3 totals 16 residues. V trimming: 5 bases; J trimming: 5 bases; junction bases outside the gene matches: 11. CDR3 in DNA: TGTGCCAGCAGTCCTTGGGACAGGGGAGGTGAGGAGACCCAGTACTTC. Its protein is CASSPWDRGGEETQYF.

The chain is built from TRBV5-1 and TRBJ2-7, with 7 bases lining up with TRBD1. Per the germline V gene, CDR1 is SGHRS and CDR2 is YFSETQ. This CDR3 is 15 amino acids long. V was pared by 0 bases and J by 2 bases, with 5 bases of the junction left unmatched. DNA of the CDR3: TGCGCCAGCAGCTTGGCCGGGACAGATCCCTACGAGCAGTACTTC. Amino acids: CASSLAGTDPYEQYF. Filled out from reference TRBV5-1 and TRBJ2-7, the complete variable domain reads KAGVTQTPRYLIKTRGQQVTLSCSPISGHRSVSWYQQTPGQGLQFLFEYFSETQRNKGNFPGRFSGRQFSNSRSEMNVSTLELGDSALYLCASSLAGTDPYEQYFGPGTRLTVT.

CDR3 sequence: CASSPRWAHPDTQYF. The CDR3 DNA is TGTGCCAGCAGCCCCCGATGGGCACACCCAGATACGCAGTATTTT. J is TRBJ2-3 and V is TRBV9; D not certain. There are 15 residues in the CDR3. V lost 4 bases and J 4 bases, leaving 16 bases between the germline ends. Germline V gene data show CDR1 as SGDLS and CDR2 as YYNGEE.

This sequence joins TRBV10-3 and TRBJ1-5; D might be TRBD1 (6 bases). This CDR3 has 13 residues. Germline CDR1 ENHRY, CDR2 SYGVKD. Trimming pared 3 bases from V and 7 bases from J, leaving 10 bases between. Here the CDR3 DNA reads TGTGCCATCAGTGATAGGGGGGTCCAGCCCCAGCATTTT. Its protein product is CAISDRGVQPQHF.

For the CDR3, the DNA is TGTGCCAGCAGGAGACAGTCGTACAATGAGCAGTTCTTC. Amino acids: CASRRQSYNEQFF. V and J are TRBV14 and TRBJ2-1, with a possible D match to TRBD1 (5 bases). This CDR3 is built from 13 residues. V was clipped by 6 bases and J by 4 bases, with 10 bases between them. From germline, CDR1 is SGHDN and CDR2 FVKESK.

The genes are TRBV7-2 and TRBJ1-4; a weak D match, TRBD1 (6 bases). This CDR3 is 15 amino acids long. CDR1 is SGHTA and CDR2 is FQGNSA in the germline V gene. Trimming pared 1 base from V and 7 bases from J, leaving 13 bases between. Written as DNA, the CDR3 is TGTGCCAGCAGCTTAGTGTCTGGGGGCGGTGAAAAACTGTTTTTT. It translates to CASSLVSGGGEKLFF.

This clonotype turned up a few times. The chain is built from TRBV12-3 or TRBV12-4 and TRBJ2-6; D is uncertain. The CDR3 has 14 residues. Trimming took 7 bases from V and 0 from J, leaving 7 bases between them. CDR3 region: CASNKFSGANVLTF. The CDR3 nucleotides are TGTGCCAGCAATAAGTTCTCTGGGGCCAACGTCCTGACTTTC.